What follows are 10 T cell receptor beta chains derived from one specimen sequenced in a study of CD8 T cells in Susac syndrome (dated by TCRdb to the late 2010s). Library preparation employed the immunoSEQ multiplex PCR assay. RNA was extracted using the RNeasy kit, and about 0.5 to 1 ug of the RNA was reverse transcribed with random hexamers. TCRdb applied fastp at Q25 and MiXCR to the public reads, then kept only in-frame beta chains. Merged by CDR3 protein, the rows form single entries marked with the most common genes and DNA. This sample holds under 150,000 distinct CDR3 sequences; 95% were observed only once. The ten top clones hold approximately 0.08% of the sample. Sequencing was performed on CD4+ T cells from PBMCs. These TCRs come from a human donor with Susac syndrome.

CDR3 sequence: CASSQPLGSAGYGYTF. CDR3 DNA: TGCGCCAGCAGCCAACCCCTTGGGTCGGCTGGATATGGCTACACCTTC. The J gene is TRBJ1-2, the V gene TRBV4-1; D is ambiguous. This CDR3 is 16 amino acids long. Germline loops: CDR1 MGHRA, CDR2 YSYEKL. Between the trimmed V and J ends, which lost 2 bases and 5 bases, there was a span of 18 bases.

The chain couples TRBV18 to TRBJ2-6, with D uncertain. V lost 3 bases and J lost 2, with 11 bases in between. Germline V lookup: CDR1 KGHSH, CDR2 LQKENI. This CDR3 has 16 residues. The DNA of the CDR3 is TGTGCCAGCTCACCGACCGTTTTAGCTGGGGCCAACGTCCTGACTTTC. This encodes CASSPTVLAGANVLTF.

This clonotype was seen once. The chain joins TRBV27 to TRBJ2-3; 10 bases fit TRBD2. This CDR3 region has 13 residues. V trimming: 6 bases; J trimming: 4 bases; junction bases outside the gene matches: 1. Per the germline V gene, CDR1 is MNHEY and CDR2 is SMNVEV (reference sequence). The CDR3 sequence: CASRLAGADTQYF. CDR3 sequence (DNA): TGTGCCAGCAGGCTAGCGGGAGCAGATACGCAGTATTTT.

This sequence joins TRBV2 and TRBJ1-2; D is undetermined. The CDR3 covers 14 residues. V was shortened by 6 bases and J by 0 bases, with 11 bases between the two germline ends. The germline V gene has CDR1 SNHLY and CDR2 FYNNEI. The CDR3 spells CASSPQLANYGYTF. For the CDR3, the DNA is TGTGCCAGCAGCCCACAGTTAGCTAACTATGGCTACACCTTC.

The chain combines TRBV20-1 with TRBJ1-1, with 7 bases aligning to TRBD1. The V gene's germline CDR1 is DFQATT and CDR2 SNEGSKA (reference sequence). The junction had 10 bases not matched to a gene; V was cut back by 6 bases and J by 0 bases. This CDR3 has 15 amino acids. CDR3 sequence reads: CSAGTGASMNTEAFF. The CDR3, as DNA: TGCAGTGCGGGTACAGGGGCGTCCATGAACACTGAAGCTTTCTTT.

This chain uses TRBV2 with TRBJ1-1, with TRBD1 matching 10 bases. V shed 5 bases and J 6 bases; nucleotides not matched to a gene: 6. The CDR3 has 14 residues. Per the germline V gene, CDR1 is SNHLY and CDR2 is FYNNEI. DNA of the CDR3: TGTGCCAGCAGTCAGACAGGGGGCCGGGCTGAAGCTTTCTTT. Translation gives CASSQTGGRAEAFF.

This clonotype appeared a few times. The V and J genes are TRBV11-2 and TRBJ2-7, with D uncertain. Per germline, CDR1 SGHAT and CDR2 FQNNGV. The CDR3 is made up of 11 amino acids. V lost 4 bases and J 3 bases, leaving 4 bases between the germline ends. CDR3 protein: CASSSRYEQYF. CDR3 coding DNA: TGTGCCAGCAGCTCCCGCTACGAGCAGTACTTC.

The rearrangement uses TRBV10-3 and TRBJ1-2; D remains ambiguous. The CDR3 covers 14 residues. With 7 bases removed from V and 0 bases from J, the gap between germline ends came to 12 bases. The germline gives CDR1 ENHRY, CDR2 SYGVKD. Here the CDR3 reads CAINDGKANYGYTF. The CDR3 DNA reads TGTGCCATCAACGACGGCAAAGCTAACTATGGCTACACCTTC.

The rearrangement links TRBV5-1 to TRBJ2-1; D is unresolved. The CDR3 sequence is 15 residues long. The V gene lost 4 bases and the J gene lost 0 bases, with 11 bases spanning the gap. Looked up from germline, CDR1 is SGHRS and CDR2 is YFSETQ. The CDR3, as DNA: TGCGCCAGCAGCCCGGACGAGTTCTCCTACAATGAGCAGTTCTTC. Protein sequence: CASSPDEFSYNEQFF.

This chain joins TRBV3-1 and TRBJ1-2; TRBD1 matches at 7 bases. The V gene end was trimmed by 0 bases and the J gene end by 8 bases; junction bases not matched to a gene: 15. This CDR3 is built from 17 residues. Per germline, CDR1 LGHDT and CDR2 YNNKEL (reference sequence). CDR3 sequence reads: CASSQDPPGQKIGGYTF. In DNA form, the CDR3 reads TGTGCCAGCAGCCAAGATCCCCCGGGACAGAAAATAGGAGGCTACACCTTC.